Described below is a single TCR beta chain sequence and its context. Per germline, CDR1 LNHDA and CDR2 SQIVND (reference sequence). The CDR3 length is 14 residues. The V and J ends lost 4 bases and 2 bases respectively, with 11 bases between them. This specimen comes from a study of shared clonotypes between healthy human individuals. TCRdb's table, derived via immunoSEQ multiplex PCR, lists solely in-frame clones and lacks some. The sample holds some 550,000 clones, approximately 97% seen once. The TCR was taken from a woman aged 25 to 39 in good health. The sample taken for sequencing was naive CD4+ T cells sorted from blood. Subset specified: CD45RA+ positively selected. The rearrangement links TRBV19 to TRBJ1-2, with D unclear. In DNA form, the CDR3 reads TGTGCCAGTAGTAATGGGATAGGGAACTATGGCTACACCTTC. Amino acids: CASSNGIGNYGYTF.